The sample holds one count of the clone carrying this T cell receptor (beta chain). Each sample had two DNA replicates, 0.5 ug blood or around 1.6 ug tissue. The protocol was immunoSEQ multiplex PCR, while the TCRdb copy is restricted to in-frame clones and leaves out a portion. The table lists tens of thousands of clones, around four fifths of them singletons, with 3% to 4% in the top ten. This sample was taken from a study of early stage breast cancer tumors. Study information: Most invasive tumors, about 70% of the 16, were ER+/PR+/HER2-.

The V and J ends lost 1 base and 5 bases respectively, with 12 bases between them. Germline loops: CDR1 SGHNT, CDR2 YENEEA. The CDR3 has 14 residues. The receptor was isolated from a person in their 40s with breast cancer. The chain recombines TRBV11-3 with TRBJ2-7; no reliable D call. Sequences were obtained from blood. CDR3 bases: TGTGCCAGCAGCTTAGTTGCCAGTCTCAACGAGCAGTACTTC. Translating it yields CASSLVASLNEQYF.